Each of the 24 T cell receptor beta chains below was sequenced from the same sample in a study of shared T cell receptors in the human thymus. Data came from immunoSEQ multiplex PCR; TCRdb stores just in-frame clones and leaves some out. Counted here are under 850,000 clones, around 87% occurring once; the ten biggest clones make up approximately 0.01%. In addition, the sample was reused for a study of human thymus T cells.

The source material was thymocytes. Receptors originate from a boy under three years old with a congenital heart defect.

The chain uses TRBV28 and TRBJ2-7; no firm D call. This CDR3 contains 15 residues. Germline loops: CDR1 MDHEN, CDR2 SYDVKM. Trimming shortened V by 5 bases and J by 2 bases, and 16 bases separated the two germline ends. The CDR3 DNA sequence: TGTGCCAGCAGTCCTGCCCGCGGCAGACCCTACGAGCAGTACTTC. This codes for CASSPARGRPYEQYF. The whole variable domain, filled in from reference TRBV28 and TRBJ2-7, reads DVKVTQSSRYLVKRTGEKVFLECVQDMDHENMFWYRQDPGLGLRLIYFSYDVKMKEKGDIPEGYSVSREKKERFSLILESASTNQTSMYLCASSPARGRPYEQYFGPGTRLTVT.

This clone occurred a few times. The chain employs TRBV18 and TRBJ1-2; 7 positions agree with TRBD1. The CDR3 has 15 amino acids. The germline V gene encodes CDR1 KGHSH and CDR2 LQKENI. V gave up 4 bases and J gave up 4 bases; unmatched junction bases: 9. The CDR3 is CASSQRQGRGYGYTF. DNA for the CDR3: TGTGCCAGCTCACAACGACAGGGTAGGGGCTATGGCTACACCTTC.

The chain joins TRBV4-3 to TRBJ2-1; 7 bases map to TRBD2. This CDR3 has 18 amino acids. Germline V gene lookup returns CDR1 LGHNA and CDR2 YSLEER. V lost 3 bases, J lost 3 bases, and 14 bases stayed unmatched. As DNA, the CDR3 is TGCGCCAGCAGCCACCTGGGTACCGGGAGGCTCCGCTACAATGAGCAGTTCTTC. Its protein is CASSHLGTGRLRYNEQFF.

J is TRBJ2-7 and V is TRBV19; TRBD2 is a possible D gene (6 bases). The CDR3 has 14 amino acids. V was shortened by 10 bases and J by 0 bases, with 16 bases between the two germline ends. Germline CDR1 LNHDA, CDR2 SQIVND (reference sequence). Here the CDR3 DNA reads TGTGCCACCTATTCGGGGGAGCCCTCCTACGAGCAGTACTTC. Translation gives CATYSGEPSYEQYF.

The rearrangement links TRBV11-2 to TRBJ2-1; D uncertain. CDR1 and CDR2 (germline): SGHAT, FQNNGV. This CDR3 spans 12 amino acids. V was shortened by 2 bases and J by 9 bases, with 8 bases between the two germline ends. This CDR3 reads CASSLPPVEQFF. Written as DNA, the CDR3 is TGTGCCAGCAGCTTACCCCCCGTTGAGCAGTTCTTC.

The chain carries TRBV4-1 and TRBJ2-3, with 8 nucleotides matching TRBD2. This CDR3 has 13 residues. Germline V gene sequence: CDR1 MGHRA, CDR2 YSYEKL. The V gene end was trimmed by 7 bases and the J gene end by 4 bases; junction bases not matched to a gene: 4. The CDR3 spells CASKGLGADTQYF. CDR3 nucleotide sequence: TGCGCCAGCAAGGGACTAGGGGCAGATACGCAGTATTTT.

This rearrangement joins TRBV12-5 to TRBJ2-7; 13 bases agree with TRBD2. The CDR3 contains 23 residues. The V gene's germline CDR1 is LGHNT and CDR2 FRNRAP. After removal of 7 bases from V and 4 bases from J, the junction contained 31 bases not matched to a gene. CDR3 loop: CASDPRLLPPDREGTSGVYEQYF. The DNA of the CDR3 is TGTGCTAGTGATCCACGACTTCTCCCCCCAGACAGGGAAGGGACTAGCGGGGTGTACGAGCAGTACTTC.

The V call is TRBV9, the J call TRBJ2-1, with TRBD2 identical over 7 bases. With V trimmed by 4 bases and J by 4 bases, 11 bases remained unmatched. CDR3 length: 16 amino acids. Germline-derived CDR1 and CDR2 are SGDLS and YYNGEE. The CDR3 bases are TGTGCCAGCAGCCAGCTCCCCGGGCGGGAGTACAATGAGCAGTTCTTC. This translates into CASSQLPGREYNEQFF.

This sequence joins TRBV4-1 and TRBJ2-1; 12 bases agree with TRBD2. The CDR3 covers 16 residues. Looked up from germline, CDR1 is MGHRA and CDR2 is YSYEKL. J lost 8 bases, V lost 1 base, and 6 bases had no gene match. CDR3 in DNA: TGCGCCAGCAGCCAAGGGACTAGCGGGAAGGAGGATGAGCAGTTCTTC. This gives the protein CASSQGTSGKEDEQFF.

The table lists this clone with a count of one. The chain has TRBV30 and TRBJ2-2; D gene uncertain. The germline V gene has CDR1 GTSNPN and CDR2 SVGIG (reference sequence). This CDR3 is 13 amino acids long. V was shortened by 5 bases and J by 6 bases, with 13 bases between the two germline ends. This CDR3 reads CAWSLLSPGELFF. CDR3 coding DNA: TGTGCCTGGTCTCTATTGAGTCCCGGGGAGCTGTTTTTT.

CDR3 nucleotide sequence: TGTGCCAGCAGCCCAAGGGGAGCGGGAGGGCCCAGAGAGACCCAGTACTTC. Amino acid sequence: CASSPRGAGGPRETQYF. The rearrangement joins TRBV5-5 to TRBJ2-5, with 10 bases matching TRBD2. Trimming cost V 4 bases and J 4 bases; bases outside gene matches: 13. The CDR3 runs to 17 residues. Germline lookup yields CDR1 SGHKS and CDR2 YYEKEE (reference sequence). The variable domain in full, completed from reference TRBV5-5 and TRBJ2-5, reads DAGVTQSPTHLIKTRGQQVTLRCSPISGHKSVSWYQQVLGQGPQFIFQYYEKEERGRGNFPDRFSARQFPNYSSELNVNALLLGDSALYLCASSPRGAGGPRETQYFGPGTRLLVL.

The V gene is TRBV28, the J gene TRBJ2-7, with 8 bases fitting TRBD1. Germline assignment: CDR1 MDHEN and CDR2 SYDVKM. V lost 6 bases and J lost 2; bases outside the gene matches: 6. This CDR3 region has 14 residues. Here the CDR3 DNA reads TGTGCCAGCAGCCGGGGACAGGTTACCTACGAGCAGTACTTC. Translated, it gives CASSRGQVTYEQYF.

This chain uses TRBV11-2 with TRBJ2-5, with 7 bases matching TRBD2. CDR3 length equals 14 residues. In germline, CDR1 is SGHAT, CDR2 FQNNGV. V shed 5 bases and J 4 bases; nucleotides not matched to a gene: 7. The CDR3 reads CASSPPGEGETQYF. In DNA, the CDR3 is TGTGCCAGCAGCCCCCCTGGGGAGGGAGAGACCCAGTACTTC. Combining the CDR3 with reference TRBV11-2 and TRBJ2-5 gives the whole variable domain EAGVAQSPRYKIIEKRQSVAFWCNPISGHATLYWYQQILGQGPKLLIQFQNNGVVDDSQLPKDRFSAERLKGVDSTLKIQPAKLEDSAVYLCASSPPGEGETQYFGPGTRLLVL.

The chain employs TRBV5-6 and TRBJ2-3; 12 bases are shared with TRBD2. The germline gives CDR1 SGHDT, CDR2 YYEEEE. This CDR3 contains 15 residues. Unmatched junction bases numbered 4, after V lost 6 bases and J lost 2 bases. DNA for the CDR3: TGTGCCAGCAACCTAGCGGGAGGGTCCACAGATACGCAGTATTTT. Protein sequence: CASNLAGGSTDTQYF.

This clone was counted a few times. The chain recombines TRBV4-3 with TRBJ2-7; D is perhaps TRBD2 (5 bases). The CDR3 has 13 residues. Germline V lookup: CDR1 LGHNA, CDR2 YSLEER. Deletions cut 5 bases from V and 2 bases from J, with 10 bases between. CDR3 region: CASSNGRPYEQYF. In nucleotides, the CDR3 is TGCGCCAGCAGCAATGGGAGACCCTACGAGCAGTACTTC.

The chain combines TRBV28 with TRBJ2-1, with D possibly TRBD2 on 5 matching bases. CDR3 length: 15 amino acids. Trimming removed 10 bases at V and 2 bases at J, with 18 bases between. Germline-derived CDR1 and CDR2 are MDHEN and SYDVKM. CDR3 coding DNA: TGTGCCACCACGAGAGGCGGGCCGCCCTACAATGAGCAGTTCTTC. Protein: CATTRGGPPYNEQFF. Full variable domain (remainder filled in from reference TRBV28 and TRBJ2-1): DVKVTQSSRYLVKRTGEKVFLECVQDMDHENMFWYRQDPGLGLRLIYFSYDVKMKEKGDIPEGYSVSREKKERFSLILESASTNQTSMYLCATTRGGPPYNEQFFGPGTRLTVL.

CDR3 protein: CASSDLPGTQYF. The CDR3, as DNA: TGTGCCAGCAGTGACCTTCCGGGTACGCAGTATTTT. The chain links TRBV25-1 to TRBJ2-3; D gene uncertain. The CDR3 is 12 residues long. The ends were cut back, 3 bases at V and 8 bases at J, with 9 bases in the middle. The germline V gene has CDR1 MGHDK and CDR2 SYGVNS.

This clone was seen a single time. The chain combines TRBV7-2 with TRBJ2-7, with 8 bases identical to TRBD2. V trimming: 5 bases; J trimming: 1 base; junction bases outside the gene matches: 7. The CDR3 is 15 residues long. Looked up from germline, CDR1 is SGHTA and CDR2 is FQGNSA. The CDR3 here is CASSPGVAGSYEQYF. The DNA for the CDR3 is TGTGCCAGCAGCCCAGGAGTAGCGGGATCCTACGAGCAGTACTTC.

The chain has TRBV28 and TRBJ2-1; D remains ambiguous. CDR1 is MDHEN, CDR2 SYDVKM, per germline. V shed 8 bases and J shed 7 bases, with 27 bases lying between them. The CDR3 runs 17 residues. The CDR3 DNA sequence: TGTGCCAGCCAAAACCCACGCAGACAAAAGGATTGGAATGAGCAGTTCTTC. Encoded protein: CASQNPRRQKDWNEQFF.

This clone was counted once. This chain uses TRBV27 with TRBJ2-5; TRBD2 matches at 10 bases. The CDR3 is 14 amino acids. CDR1 and CDR2 (germline): MNHEY, SMNVEV (reference sequence). The ends lost 4 bases at V and 3 bases at J; junction bases unmatched: 2. The CDR3 DNA reads TGTGCCAGCAGTTCGGGGACTAGCGAAGAGACCCAGTACTTC. Its protein product is CASSSGTSEETQYF.

This chain connects TRBV2 to TRBJ2-2; 9 bases align to TRBD1. The CDR3 spans 14 residues. The V and J ends lost 11 bases and 6 bases, in that order; junction bases with no gene match: 10. Germline V CDR1 and CDR2: SNHLY, FYNNEI. The CDR3 DNA reads TGTGCCGGGGCCGGGACAGGGAAGTCCGGGGAGCTGTTTTTT. It translates to CAGAGTGKSGELFF. The variable domain in full, completed from reference TRBV2 and TRBJ2-2, reads EPEVTQTPSHQVTQMGQEVILRCVPISNHLYFYWYRQILGQKVEFLVSFYNNEISEKSEIFDDQFSVERPDGSNFTLKIRSTKLEDSAMYFCAGAGTGKSGELFFGEGSRLTVL.

V gene TRBV12-5 combines with J gene TRBJ2-5; tentative D call: TRBD2 (5 bases). V lost 5 bases, J lost 2 bases, and 9 bases lay in between. The CDR3 is made up of 13 amino acids. Germline V gene data show CDR1 as LGHNT and CDR2 as FRNRAP. CDR3 in amino acids: CASGAERQETQYF. CDR3 DNA sequence: TGTGCTAGTGGTGCCGAGCGGCAAGAGACCCAGTACTTC.

The chain couples TRBV29-1 to TRBJ2-1; a possible D gene is TRBD2 (6 bases). Germline values: CDR1 SQVTM, CDR2 ANQGSEA. This CDR3 region has 20 residues. Trimming stripped 6 bases from V and 2 bases from J, with 32 bases between. The CDR3 coding sequence is TGCAGCGTCCCACCAGCCTTGGCTAGCGCTCGGTCGAGTACCTACAATGAGCAGTTCTTC. Amino acid sequence: CSVPPALASARSSTYNEQFF.

This clone was picked up one time. The chain carries TRBV7-6 and TRBJ1-1, with D possibly being TRBD1 (5 bases). V lost 0 bases and J lost 6, with 8 bases in between. The CDR3 runs 13 residues. The germline gives CDR1 SGHVS, CDR2 FNYEAQ. CDR3 nucleotides: TGTGCCAGCAGCTTAGCATCCAGGGCTGAAGCTTTCTTT. Protein product: CASSLASRAEAFF.